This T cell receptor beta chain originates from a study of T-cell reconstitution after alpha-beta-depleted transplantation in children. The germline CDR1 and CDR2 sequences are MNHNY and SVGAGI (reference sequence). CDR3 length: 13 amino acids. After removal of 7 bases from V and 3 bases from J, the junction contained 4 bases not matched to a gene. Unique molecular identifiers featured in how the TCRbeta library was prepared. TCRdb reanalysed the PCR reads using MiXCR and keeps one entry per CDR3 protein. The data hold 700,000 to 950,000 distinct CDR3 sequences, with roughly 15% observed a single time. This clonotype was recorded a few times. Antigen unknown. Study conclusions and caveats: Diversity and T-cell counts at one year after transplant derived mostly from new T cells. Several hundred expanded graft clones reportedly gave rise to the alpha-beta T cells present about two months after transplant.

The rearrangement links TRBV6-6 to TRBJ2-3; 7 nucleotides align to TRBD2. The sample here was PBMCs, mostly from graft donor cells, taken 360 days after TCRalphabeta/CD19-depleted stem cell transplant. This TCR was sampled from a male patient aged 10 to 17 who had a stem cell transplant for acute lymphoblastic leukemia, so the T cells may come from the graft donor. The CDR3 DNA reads TGTGCCAGCACCCTGGGGGGGACAGATACGCAGTATTTT. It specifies CASTLGGTDTQYF.